Sequencing of this T cell receptor (beta chain) was carried out in a study of somatic mutations in cytotoxic T cells in rheumatoid arthritis. Study observations and caveats: CD8+ clonality increased with age in rheumatoid arthritis patients but not in healthy controls.

The CDR3 is 16 amino acids. The ends were cut back, 1 base at V and 4 bases at J, with 16 bases in the middle. CDR1 SEHNR and CDR2 FQNEAQ come from the germline V gene (reference sequence). With regard to this clone: Its antigen is as yet unknown.

Researchers isolated CD4+ and CD8+ cells by positive magnetic bead selection and then checked their purity by flow cytometry. Authors' analysis steps: Patient CD8+ clones exceeding 1% seldom corresponded to published virus-specific TCRB sequences. Profiled with immunoSEQ multiplex PCR; TCRdb holds only in-frame clones, not every one. V, J and clone size derive from that table, while D and trimming were established from the DNA sequence. Altogether 6,000 to 9,500 clones are present, around three quarters being singletons, with the ten largest covering more than 15%. The TCR comes from an adult with rheumatoid arthritis. The rearrangement joins TRBV7-9 to TRBJ2-5; tentative D call: TRBD1 (5 bases). Sequences were obtained from CD8+ T cells sorted from blood. CDR3 coding DNA: TGTGCCAGCAGCTTAGTGGTGGGCCCTAGGGGAGAGACCCAGTACTTC. Translated, it gives CASSLVVGPRGETQYF.